This T cell receptor (beta chain) was recovered during a study of T cell changes during pregnancy in multiple sclerosis. There are 13 residues in the CDR3. Trimming pared 2 bases from V and 3 bases from J, leaving 9 bases between. Germline V lookup: CDR1 SGDLS, CDR2 YYNGEE. Clones were sequenced by immunoSEQ multiplex PCR, and TCRdb holds only the in-frame ones, with some missing. The sample contains 75,000 to 95,000 clones, 93% of which appear only once. The source is a female donor with multiple sclerosis, enrolled in a pregnancy study. The gene calls are TRBV9 and TRBJ2-7, with D hard to call. This specimen was peripheral blood, taken in the second trimester of pregnancy. CDR3 residues: CASSVSLGYEQYF. The CDR3 DNA reads TGTGCCAGCAGCGTCTCCCTCGGCTACGAGCAGTACTTC. Complete variable domain (other parts from reference TRBV9 and TRBJ2-7): DSGVTQTPKHLITATGQRVTLRCSPRSGDLSVYWYQQSLDQGLQFLIQYYNGEERAKGNILERFSAQQFPDLHSELNLSSLELGDSALYFCASSVSLGYEQYFGPGTRLTVT.